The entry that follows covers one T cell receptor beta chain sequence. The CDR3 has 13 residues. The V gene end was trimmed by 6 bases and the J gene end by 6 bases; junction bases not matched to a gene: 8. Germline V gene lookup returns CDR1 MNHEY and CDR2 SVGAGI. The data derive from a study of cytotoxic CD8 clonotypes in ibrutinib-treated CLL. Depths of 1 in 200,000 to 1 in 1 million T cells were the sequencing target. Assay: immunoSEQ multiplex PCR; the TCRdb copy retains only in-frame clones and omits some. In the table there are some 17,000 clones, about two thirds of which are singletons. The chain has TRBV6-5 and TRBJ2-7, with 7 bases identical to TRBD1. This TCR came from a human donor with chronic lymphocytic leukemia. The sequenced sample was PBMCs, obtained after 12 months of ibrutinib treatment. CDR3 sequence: CASSHNRGGEQYF. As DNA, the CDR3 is TGTGCCAGCAGCCATAACAGGGGCGGCGAGCAGTACTTC.